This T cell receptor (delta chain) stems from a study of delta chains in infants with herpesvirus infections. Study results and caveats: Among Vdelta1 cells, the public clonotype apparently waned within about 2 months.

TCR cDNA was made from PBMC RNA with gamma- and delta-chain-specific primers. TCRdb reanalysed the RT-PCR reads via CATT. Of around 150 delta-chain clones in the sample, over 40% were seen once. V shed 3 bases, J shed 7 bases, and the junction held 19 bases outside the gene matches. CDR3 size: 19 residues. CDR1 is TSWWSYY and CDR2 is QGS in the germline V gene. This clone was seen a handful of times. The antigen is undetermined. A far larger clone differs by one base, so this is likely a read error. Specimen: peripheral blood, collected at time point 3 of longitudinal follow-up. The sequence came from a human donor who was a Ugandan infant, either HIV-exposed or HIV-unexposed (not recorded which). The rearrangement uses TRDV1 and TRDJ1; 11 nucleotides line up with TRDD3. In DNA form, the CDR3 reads TGTGCTCTTGGGGAGCCTTCCCGAACTGGGGGATATTGGGAGGTTAAACTCATCTTT. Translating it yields CALGEPSRTGGYWEVKLIF.